The 7 T cell receptor beta chains reported below all come from one sample, sequenced in a study of blood T cell repertoires in COVID-19. Assay: immunoSEQ multiplex PCR; the TCRdb copy retains only in-frame clones and omits some. The sample carries about 190,000 clones, about 80% recorded once. Sequenced material: peripheral blood. These receptors originate from a young man with active or convalescent COVID-19.

This chain links TRBV28 with TRBJ2-7, with 8 bases identical to TRBD1. Germline CDR1 reads MDHEN; CDR2 reads SYDVKM. Losses at the gene ends were 6 bases for V and 0 bases for J; bases not matched to a gene: 7. This CDR3 has 15 residues. The CDR3 reads CASRETGTGSYEQYF. The CDR3 DNA sequence: TGTGCCAGCAGGGAGACCGGGACAGGCTCCTACGAGCAGTACTTC.

V is TRBV27 and J is TRBJ1-4; 11 nucleotides line up with TRBD1. The J segment lost 5 bases and the V segment lost 5 bases, leaving 7 bases of the junction unmatched. Germline values: CDR1 MNHEY, CDR2 SMNVEV (reference sequence). The CDR3 covers 16 residues. The CDR3, as DNA: TGTGCCAGCAGTCCCGGGACAGGGGGTTGGAATGAAAAACTGTTTTTT. Its protein is CASSPGTGGWNEKLFF.

In its sample, this clone was seen once. The gene calls are TRBV3-1 (or the pseudogene TRBV3-2) and TRBJ1-2; no firm D call. Germline V lookup: CDR1 LGHDT, CDR2 YNNKEL (reference sequence). The CDR3 has 13 amino acids. The V and J ends lost 0 bases and 2 bases respectively, with 4 bases between them. The CDR3, as DNA: TGTGCCAGCAGCCAAGACAGGAACTATGGCTACACCTTC. Translation: CASSQDRNYGYTF.

The chain has TRBV6-2 or TRBV6-3 and TRBJ2-7; D not certain. Trimming took 6 bases from V and 6 from J, leaving 9 bases between them. CDR3 length equals 11 residues. Germline lookup yields CDR1 MNHEY and CDR2 SVGEGT. In nucleotides, the CDR3 is TGTGCCAGCAGCCGGTCAGGCGAGCAGTACTTC. Its translation is CASSRSGEQYF.

The CDR3 region is CASSRGDGADTQYF. Written as DNA, the CDR3 is TGTGCCAGCAGTCGGGGGGACGGCGCAGATACGCAGTATTTT. The chain uses TRBV27 and TRBJ2-3; the match to TRBD2 covers 7 bases. J gave up 4 bases and V 5 bases, and 6 bases lay outside the gene matches. Germline assignment: CDR1 MNHEY and CDR2 SMNVEV (reference sequence). This CDR3 is 14 amino acids long.

The CDR3 nucleotides are TGTGCCAGCAGCCAAAGCGACAGGGAAGAGACCCAGTACTTC. Translated, it gives CASSQSDREETQYF. V usage is TRBV5-4 and J usage is TRBJ2-5; 7 nucleotides agree with TRBD1. The V gene's germline CDR1 is SGHNT and CDR2 YYREEE (reference sequence). CDR3 size: 14 residues. The trim removed 4 bases at V and 3 bases at J, leaving 6 bases unmatched.

The CDR3 loop is CASSLDRLSYGYTF. Here the CDR3 DNA reads TGTGCCAGCAGCTTAGATCGCTTGAGCTATGGCTACACCTTC. The chain employs TRBV11-2 and TRBJ1-2, with D uncertain. The CDR3 has 14 amino acids. Germline V gene data show CDR1 as SGHAT and CDR2 as FQNNGV. The V and J ends lost 0 bases and 4 bases respectively, with 9 bases between them. The variable domain in full, completed from reference TRBV11-2 and TRBJ1-2, reads EAGVAQSPRYKIIEKRQSVAFWCNPISGHATLYWYQQILGQGPKLLIQFQNNGVVDDSQLPKDRFSAERLKGVDSTLKIQPAKLEDSAVYLCASSLDRLSYGYTFGSGTRLTVV.